This T cell receptor beta chain is drawn from a study of siplizumab effects on memory and regulatory T cells. Study findings and constraints: Under siplizumab, alloreactive sequences traced to unstimulated CD4+ memory cells were significantly reduced.

This clone has just one count. Its antigen is not identified. Germline V gives CDR1 MGHRA, CDR2 YSYEKL. V shed 1 base, J shed 7 bases, and the junction held 13 bases outside the gene matches. The CDR3 spans 17 residues. Sequencing was performed with immunoSEQ multiplex PCR; in TCRdb, only in-frame clones are kept and a portion is missing. Of around 100,000 clones in the sample, 94% are singletons; the top ten hold roughly 1.4%. This chain links TRBV4-1 with TRBJ1-5; 7 nucleotides match TRBD1. This clonotype originated in a human donor in good health. Sequences were obtained from non-Treg CD4+ T cells sorted from blood. CDR3 DNA sequence: TGCGCCAGCAGCCAAGGTCCAGGGCAGGGGGTCGGGCAGCCCCAGCATTTT. It specifies CASSQGPGQGVGQPQHF.